This TCR beta chain emerged from a study of CD8 T cells in ankylosing spondylitis. The study's findings and limits: Roughly 8 highly homologous variants made up a TCR beta motif, and this motif appeared characteristic of ankylosing spondylitis blood.

The germline gives CDR1 SGDLS, CDR2 YYNGEE. The V and J ends lost 4 bases and 2 bases, in that order; junction bases with no gene match: 6. The CDR3 is 17 amino acids. TCRdb independently ran MiXCR on the 5' RACE reads; one entry per CDR3 protein. The sample shows some 42,000 distinct CDR3 sequences, 2.5% to 3% of them seen only once. Many counts were recorded for this clonotype. The antigen is unknown. Sequencing used blood, either unsorted or a sorted T cell fraction (not recorded which). The gene calls are TRBV9 and TRBJ2-2, with 12 bases identical to TRBD2. This receptor was obtained from a male donor with ankylosing spondylitis or in good health (not recorded which). In DNA form, the CDR3 reads TGTGCCAGCAGCTCCAGGACTAGCGGGACCAACACCGGGGAGCTGTTTTTT. Translating gives CASSSRTSGTNTGELFF.